The clone carrying this T cell receptor (beta chain) was found a few times. The data derive from a study of blood T cell repertoires in COVID-19. Followed over time, Seattle patients had been enrolled while infection was active. This table comes from immunoSEQ multiplex PCR, and its TCRdb copy is limited to in-frame clones, with some not included. The data contain approximately 300,000 clones, 70% to 90% of them singletons. The germline V and J ends were trimmed by 0 bases and 7 bases, with 10 bases remaining between them. The CDR3 is 14 amino acids. The germline gives CDR1 LGHNA, CDR2 YSLEER. The V and J genes are TRBV4-3 and TRBJ1-5; D might be TRBD1 (6 bases). Sequenced input: peripheral blood. This sequence originates from a human donor with COVID-19, enrolled during active disease. The donor label of this sample is uncertain. CDR3 nucleotide sequence: TGCGCCAGCAGCCAAGAATACAGGGAACAGCCCCAGCATTTT. Translated: CASSQEYREQPQHF.